A selection of T cell receptor beta chains follows, all from one sample in a study of shared clonotypes between healthy human individuals. Data came from immunoSEQ multiplex PCR; TCRdb stores just in-frame clones and leaves some out. The sample has 2 million to 3 million clones; over 85% are singletons. Sequencing was performed on naive CD4+ T cells from PBMCs. Every receptor here comes from a man between 18 and 29 years old in good health. Some clones in this sample may be carry-over from other donors' samples. CDR3s include the opening cysteine and the closing phenylalanine or tryptophan. D genes are given only for firm matches. Size is omitted from some rows. Given values are once, few, many or a class for expanded clones.

TRBJ2-1,.,TRBD1,TRBV7-3,CASSLGQNSYNEQFF,TGTGCCAGCAGCTTGGGACAGAACTCCTACAATGAGCAGTTCTTC
TRBJ2-7,.,TRBD1,TRBV6-6,CASSYAGQGLYYEQYF,TGTGCCAGCAGTTACGCGGGACAGGGTTTATACTACGAGCAGTACTTC
TRBJ1-2,few,.,TRBV6-5,CASSRDSLRGYTF,TGTGCCAGCAGTCGGGACTCTTTGAGGGGCTACACCTTC
TRBJ2-7,.,.,TRBV5-1,CASSLVTGNYEQYF,TGCGCCAGCAGCTTGGTGACAGGCAACTACGAGCAGTACTTC
TRBJ1-1,.,.,TRBV20-1,CSARIDTEAFF,TGCAGTGCTAGAATCGACACTGAAGCTTTCTTT
TRBJ1-2,.,.,TRBV30,CAWSPRGGYTF,TGTGCCTGGAGCCCCCGAGGTGGCTACACCTTC
TRBJ2-2,.,.,TRBV5-6,CASSDMDRPGTRVTGELFF,TGTGCCAGCAGCGATATGGACAGGCCAGGGACTAGGGTCACCGGGGAGCTGTTTTTT
TRBJ2-3,.,.,TRBV5-1,CASSPPSASTDTQYF,TGCGCCAGCAGCCCTCCCTCGGCTAGCACAGATACGCAGTATTTT
TRBJ1-1,.,.,TRBV7-8,CASSLNTYTEAFF,TGTGCCAGCAGCTTAAACACTTACACTGAAGCTTTCTTT
TRBJ1-2,.,TRBD1,TRBV28,CASSPGTAVYGYTF,TGTGCCAGCAGTCCCGGGACAGCGGTCTATGGCTACACCTTC
TRBJ2-5,.,.,TRBV5-1,CASSPMDSHTGETQYF,TGCGCCAGCAGCCCGATGGACAGTCATACGGGAGAGACCCAGTACTTC
TRBJ2-5,.,.,TRBV21-1,CASSAVYF,TGTGCCAGCAGCGCCGTCTACTTC
TRBJ2-3,.,.,TRBV5-1,CASSLVLDPTDTQYF,TGCGCCAGCAGCTTGGTCCTAGACCCGACAGATACGCAGTATTTT
TRBJ2-5,.,TRBD1,TRBV7-8,CASSPTGGSPETQYF,TGTGCCAGCAGCCCGACAGGGGGGAGCCCAGAGACCCAGTACTTC
TRBJ2-7,.,.,TRBV28,CASKRGLTTYEQYF,TGTGCCAGCAAAAGGGGACTGACTACCTACGAGCAGTACTTC
TRBJ1-5,.,.,TRBV25-1,CASSGTGNQPQHF,TGTGCCAGCAGTGGGACCGGCAATCAGCCCCAGCATTTT
TRBJ1-2,few,.,TRBV20-1,CSAENYGYTF,TGCAGTGCAGAGAACTATGGCTACACCTTC
TRBJ2-5,.,.,TRBV7-9,CASSRRLDGETQYF,TGTGCCAGCAGCAGAAGACTAGATGGAGAGACCCAGTACTTC
TRBJ1-1,few,.,TRBV19,CASSFSWNTEAFF,TGTGCCAGTAGCTTTAGCTGGAACACTGAAGCTTTCTTT
TRBJ2-5,.,TRBD2,TRBV5-4,CASSLNLLAGERETQYF,TGTGCCAGCAGCTTGAACCTACTAGCGGGAGAGAGGGAGACCCAGTACTTC
TRBJ2-6,.,TRBD2,TRBV18,CASSQGGSAGANVLTF,TGTGCCAGCTCACAGGGAGGGAGCGCTGGGGCCAACGTCCTGACTTTC
TRBJ2-7,.,TRBD1,TRBV5-4,CASSLPGGQGSYEQYF,TGTGCCAGCAGCCTCCCCGGGGGACAGGGTTCCTACGAGCAGTACTTC
TRBJ2-1,.,TRBD2,TRBV5-1,CASSLEASGRRNEQFF,TGCGCCAGCAGCTTGGAAGCTAGCGGGAGGAGGAATGAGCAGTTCTTC
TRBJ2-1,.,TRBD2,TRBV30,CAWSLAGALYNEQFF,TGTGCCTGGAGTTTAGCGGGAGCCCTTTACAATGAGCAGTTCTTC
TRBJ1-2,.,.,TRBV30,CAWFPGIYGYTF,TGTGCCTGGTTCCCCGGGATCTATGGCTACACCTTC
TRBJ2-5,.,TRBD1,TRBV14,CASRSGRGQGSSQYF,TGTGCCAGCAGATCGGGCCGGGGACAGGGGTCCTCCCAGTACTTC
TRBJ2-2,.,TRBD1,TRBV9,CASSVALQGANTGELFF,TGTGCCAGCAGCGTCGCATTACAGGGGGCGAACACCGGGGAGCTGTTTTTT
TRBJ2-7,.,TRBD2,TRBV6-1,CAATPGLAVFEQYF,TGTGCCGCCACACCGGGACTAGCTGTCTTCGAGCAGTACTTC
TRBJ2-6,.,.,TRBV19,CASSPPHGGGSGANVLTF,TGTGCCAGTAGTCCCCCCCATGGGGGAGGCTCTGGGGCCAACGTCCTGACTTTC
TRBJ2-5,.,.,TRBV28,CASSSRGTASQETQYF,TGTGCCAGCAGTTCCCGCGGGACAGCTTCCCAAGAGACCCAGTACTTC
TRBJ1-1,.,TRBD1,TRBV5-4,CASSLGQGGTEAFF,TGTGCCAGCAGCTTGGGTCAGGGGGGGACTGAAGCTTTCTTT
TRBJ1-1,.,TRBD1,TRBV6-5,CASRGQSEAFF,TGTGCCAGCAGGGGACAGAGTGAAGCTTTCTTT
TRBJ2-1,.,.,TRBV7-2,CAGTTDNEQFF,TGTGCCGGAACCACCGACAATGAGCAGTTCTTC